These 5 T cell receptor beta chains came from one sample sequenced in a study of post-analysis software for immune sequencing data. These receptors lack a known antigen. Notes on the study in general: Higher frequency in patients than in controls was seen for about five TRBV segments, with TRBV5-6, TRBV5-1 and TRBV20-1 among them.

Every TCR beta cDNA library bore unique molecular identifiers. MiXCR was run by TCRdb on the PCR reads, yielding one entry per CDR3 protein. The sample consists of some 690,000 distinct CDR3 sequences, 25% to 30% of them appearing once. The material sequenced was blood. Receptors originate from a girl aged 5-17 years with multiple sclerosis.

At least ten counts were recorded for this clonotype. The CDR3 region has the DNA TGCGCCAGCAGCCAAGAAGGACAGACAAGCACAGATACGCAGTATTTT. This gives the protein CASSQEGQTSTDTQYF. The gene calls are TRBV4-3 and TRBJ2-3; the D gene is possibly TRBD1 (6 bases). Germline lookup yields CDR1 LGHNA and CDR2 YSLEER. This CDR3 has 16 amino acids. Trimming shortened V by 0 bases and J by 0 bases, and 10 bases separated the two germline ends.

The chain links TRBV27 to TRBJ2-7; 10 bases fit TRBD2. TRBJ2-5 explains the end of the DNA better; the J call may be wrong. Germline V gene data show CDR1 as MNHEY and CDR2 as SMNVEV (reference sequence). CDR3 size: 16 residues. CDR3 sequence (DNA): TGTGCCAGCAGTCCCGTACGAGCGGGGGGGCGGGAGACCCAGTACTTC. Translation gives CASSPVRAGGRETQYF.

The genes are TRBV9 and TRBJ1-1; TRBD1 is a possible D gene (5 bases). Per the germline V gene, CDR1 is SGDLS and CDR2 is YYNGEE. V was cut by 0 bases and J by 4 bases, with 10 bases left in between. This CDR3 has 14 amino acids. The CDR3 DNA reads as TGTGCCAGCAGCGTAGCAGGGTTGGGCACTGAAGCTTTCTTT. Protein sequence: CASSVAGLGTEAFF.

The chain combines TRBV20-1 with TRBJ1-1; 8 nucleotides agree with TRBD1. Germline V gene data show CDR1 as DFQATT and CDR2 as SNEGSKA (reference sequence). V dropped 1 base and J dropped 3; count of bases not matched to a gene: 7. The CDR3 loop spans 15 amino acids. This chain's CDR3 is CSARGLTGGYTEAFF. DNA of the CDR3: TGCAGTGCTAGAGGTTTAACAGGGGGGTACACTGAAGCTTTCTTT.

This clonotype occurred a few times. The rearrangement links TRBV7-8 to TRBJ1-4; possible D gene TRBD1, 5 bases. The V end lost 3 bases, the J end lost 6 bases, and 11 bases lay between the germline ends. Germline CDR1 is SGHVS and CDR2 is FQNEAQ. The CDR3 is 14 residues long. The CDR3 protein is CASSLVRADEKLFF. CDR3 DNA: TGTGCCAGCAGCTTGGTCAGGGCGGATGAAAAACTGTTTTTT.